This entry describes one T cell receptor (beta chain). Profiling relied on immunoSEQ multiplex PCR, and the TCRdb table lists in-frame clones only, not all of them. The table includes about 50,000 clones, roughly 90% detected once. These data originate in a study of OX40 agonist ivuxolimab in advanced cancers. Losses at the gene ends were 0 bases for V and 2 bases for J; bases not matched to a gene: 5. The CDR3 totals 15 residues. Per germline, CDR1 SGHRS and CDR2 YFSETQ. The receptor was derived from an adult with an advanced solid tumor such as melanoma, head and neck, liver or kidney cancer. Sample: CD4+ or CD8+ T cells sorted from blood, taken in a trial of the OX40 agonist ivuxolimab. V and J are TRBV5-1 and TRBJ2-7, with TRBD2 matching over 7 bases. This chain's CDR3 is CASSLGSSGTYEQYF. The CDR3 nucleotides are TGCGCCAGCAGCTTGGGGTCGAGCGGGACCTACGAGCAGTACTTC.